This T cell receptor beta chain was sequenced for a study of response to subunit inactivated influenza vaccine. TCRdb reanalysed the RT-PCR reads using MiXCR and keeps one entry per CDR3 protein. The data show hundreds of thousands of distinct CDR3 sequences, around 14% seen once. Broader study findings: Few new T cells, the authors suggested, are recruited by each seasonal influenza vaccination.

This clonotype was seen more than once but under ten times. The antigen remains unidentified. V shed 3 bases and J 6 bases; nucleotides not matched to a gene: 6. Germline V gives CDR1 SGHRS, CDR2 YFSETQ. The CDR3 has 13 residues. This material consisted of PBMCs from blood, taken about 13 days after vaccination. This receptor was identified in a man over 45 who received an inactivated influenza vaccine. This sequence joins TRBV5-1 and TRBJ2-7; TRBD2 matches at 7 bases. CDR3 bases: TGCGCCAGCAGCTCTACTAGCGCGGCCGAGCAGTACTTC. This gives the protein CASSSTSAAEQYF.